Following are 32 T cell receptor beta chains from one sample sequenced in a study of T cells expressing NK-cell markers. TCRdb derives one entry per CDR3 protein from the 5' RACE reads, leaving out DNA. The listing contains some 280,000 distinct CDR3 sequences. The sample taken for sequencing was blood T cells: a sorted CD56 or NKG2C T cell subset, CD4+ or CD8+ T cells, or bulk PBMC T cells (not recorded which). Receptors originate from a man aged 18 to 29 in good health.

The chain carries TRBV20-1 and TRBJ2-1; TCRdb returns TRBD2, unconfirmable since there is no DNA. CDR3 length: 12 residues. CDR1 and CDR2 from the germline V gene are DFQATT and SNEGSKA (reference sequence). CDR3 protein: CSGIAGAREQFF.

V and J are TRBV5-1 and TRBJ2-3; TCRdb picks TRBD2, but there is no DNA to check that call. The germline CDR1 and CDR2 sequences are SGHRS and YFSETQ. This CDR3 comprises 15 residues. The CDR3 sequence is CASSLGGPSTDTQYF.

The chain joins TRBV12-3 or TRBV12-4 to TRBJ1-2. The CDR3 has 16 amino acids. This CDR3 is CASSFLGFRGNYGYTF.

V usage is TRBV18 and J usage is TRBJ2-5. CDR1 KGHSH and CDR2 LQKENI come from the germline V gene. This CDR3 contains 14 residues. The CDR3: CASSPGSRQETQYF. The full variable domain, rest sourced from reference TRBV18 and TRBJ2-5, is NAGVMQNPRHLVRRRGQEARLRCSPMKGHSHVYWYRQLPEEGLKFMVYLQKENIIDESGMPKERFSAEFPKEGPSILRIQQVVRGDSAAYFCASSPGSRQETQYFGPGTRLLVL.

This chain connects TRBV2 to TRBJ2-1; TCRdb reports TRBD1, a call that lacks DNA to check it against. There are 15 residues in the CDR3. Germline V lookup: CDR1 SNHLY, CDR2 FYNNEI. The CDR3 here is CASSEERGTGDEQFF.

This chain links TRBV27 with TRBJ1-2; TCRdb indicates TRBD1, and absent DNA this call remains unverified. This CDR3 region has 15 residues. Per germline, CDR1 MNHEY and CDR2 SMNVEV (reference sequence). CDR3 sequence reads: CASSSWPGAPGGYTF.

The chain uses TRBV6-1 and TRBJ2-7. In germline, CDR1 is MNHNS, CDR2 SASEGT. There are 13 residues in the CDR3. The CDR3 region is CASREHQAYEQYF.

CDR3 amino acids: CASTGPLGQGMNGYTF. This sequence joins TRBV6-1 and TRBJ1-2; TCRdb's D call, TRBD1, is unchecked because there is no DNA. CDR3 size: 16 residues. Germline CDR1 is MNHNS and CDR2 is SASEGT.

The chain uses TRBV19 and TRBJ1-3; TCRdb proposes TRBD1, but this gene call is untestable without DNA. From germline, CDR1 is LNHDA and CDR2 SQIVND (reference sequence). This CDR3 has 15 residues. CDR3 sequence: CASTLDRSSGNTIYF.

The CDR3 sequence is CASSLEGDRYEQYF. This chain connects TRBV4-2 to TRBJ2-7; the TCRdb D gene call, TRBD1, has no DNA to confirm it. This CDR3 has 14 residues. The germline V gene encodes CDR1 LGHNA and CDR2 YNFKEQ.

The CDR3 sequence: CSAREEASGRNTDTQYF. This chain joins TRBV20-1 and TRBJ2-3; the D gene TCRdb calls, TRBD2, cannot be checked with no DNA. The CDR3 runs to 17 residues. Per the germline V gene, CDR1 is DFQATT and CDR2 is SNEGSKA (reference sequence).

This chain joins TRBV18 and TRBJ2-1; TCRdb indicates TRBD2, and absent DNA this call remains unverified. Germline assignment: CDR1 KGHSH and CDR2 LQKENI. The CDR3 consists of 13 residues. CDR3 sequence reads: CASSTSGSNEQFF. The whole variable domain, filled in from reference TRBV18 and TRBJ2-1, reads NAGVMQNPRHLVRRRGQEARLRCSPMKGHSHVYWYRQLPEEGLKFMVYLQKENIIDESGMPKERFSAEFPKEGPSILRIQQVVRGDSAAYFCASSTSGSNEQFFGPGTRLTVL.

The rearrangement joins TRBV24-1 to TRBJ2-3; TCRdb lists TRBD1, though no DNA is available to test this call. CDR3 length: 15 amino acids. Germline lookup yields CDR1 KGHDR and CDR2 SFDVKD. The CDR3 is CATSEGTGPLRTQYF.

The V and J genes are TRBV5-1 and TRBJ2-6; TCRdb selects TRBD2, and the lack of DNA leaves this call unchecked. The CDR3 covers 20 residues. The V gene's germline CDR1 is SGHRS and CDR2 YFSETQ. CDR3 protein: CASSLATAAGGPAGANVLTF.

This sequence joins TRBV30 and TRBJ2-1; TCRdb designates TRBD1, a call that cannot be tested without DNA. Germline V lookup: CDR1 GTSNPN, CDR2 SVGIG (reference sequence). The CDR3 length is 14 residues. CDR3 sequence: CAWNTGQIINEQFF. Full variable domain (missing parts from reference TRBV30 and TRBJ2-1): SQTIHQWPATLVQPVGSPLSLECTVEGTSNPNLYWYRQAAGRGLQLLFYSVGIGQISSEVPQNLSASRPQDRQFILSSKKLLLSDSGFYLCAWNTGQIINEQFFGPGTRLTVL.

J is TRBJ2-2 and V is TRBV18; the TRBD1 assignment by TCRdb is unverifiable without DNA. This CDR3 contains 17 residues. In germline, CDR1 is KGHSH, CDR2 LQKENI. CDR3 residues: CASSPNRRTMNTGELFF.

J is TRBJ2-7 and V is TRBV10-3; TCRdb outputs TRBD1, but without DNA this stays unchecked. The germline gives CDR1 ENHRY, CDR2 SYGVKD. CDR3 length: 14 amino acids. The CDR3: CAISGTGAIYEQYF.

This chain connects TRBV27 to TRBJ2-7; TCRdb returns TRBD1, unconfirmable since there is no DNA. Germline CDR1 reads MNHEY; CDR2 reads SMNVEV (reference sequence). The CDR3 loop spans 13 amino acids. CDR3 residues: CASRRDAYYEQYF.

V gene TRBV18 combines with J gene TRBJ2-2. CDR1 KGHSH and CDR2 LQKENI come from the germline V gene. CDR3 length equals 15 residues. CDR3 loop: CASSPGSTNTGELFF.

The chain employs TRBV12-3 or TRBV12-4 and TRBJ2-3; TCRdb outputs TRBD2, but without DNA this stays unchecked. The CDR3 extends over 16 amino acids. The CDR3: CASSRVRTSGADTQYF.

V gene TRBV6-5 combines with J gene TRBJ2-3; there is no DNA to check the TCRdb D call of TRBD1. The CDR3 consists of 15 residues. Germline-derived CDR1 and CDR2 are MNHEY and SVGAGI. This CDR3 reads CASSLPTGSTDTQYF.

The rearrangement uses TRBV29-1 and TRBJ2-1; TCRdb picks TRBD2, but there is no DNA to check that call. Germline V gene sequence: CDR1 SQVTM, CDR2 ANQGSEA. The CDR3 contains 17 residues. The CDR3 sequence is CSVEVRLLAGVRYEQFF.

The chain links TRBV20-1 to TRBJ1-1. The CDR3 sequence is 13 residues long. CDR1 DFQATT and CDR2 SNEGSKA come from the germline V gene (reference sequence). CDR3 in amino acids: CSVGQARTPEAFF.

The chain combines TRBV5-6 with TRBJ1-1; lacking DNA, the TRBD1 call made by TCRdb goes unchecked. CDR3 length: 16 amino acids. The germline gives CDR1 SGHDT, CDR2 YYEEEE. The CDR3 loop is CASSSPGTGVNTEAFF.

This chain links TRBV5-1 with TRBJ2-1; TCRdb names TRBD1, which stays unverified in the absence of DNA. The germline CDR1 and CDR2 sequences are SGHRS and YFSETQ. CDR3 length: 14 residues. The CDR3: CASSLGSRGDEQFF.

The V gene is TRBV7-6, the J gene TRBJ2-5. The CDR3 is 15 amino acids. Germline CDR1 and CDR2: SGHVS and FNYEAQ. CDR3 sequence reads: CASSLGSGVLETQYF.

V usage is TRBV19 and J usage is TRBJ2-2. Per germline, CDR1 LNHDA and CDR2 SQIVND (reference sequence). CDR3 size: 15 residues. The CDR3 sequence: CASSIPPSNTGELFF. The whole variable domain, filled in from reference TRBV19 and TRBJ2-2, reads DGGITQSPKYLFRKEGQNVTLSCEQNLNHDAMYWYRQDPGQGLRLIYYSQIVNDFQKGDIAEGYSVSREKKESFPLTVTSAQKNPTAFYLCASSIPPSNTGELFFGEGSRLTVL.

The J gene is TRBJ2-3, the V gene TRBV29-1; checking the TCRdb D call of TRBD2 is not possible without DNA. Germline V gives CDR1 SQVTM, CDR2 ANQGSEA. The CDR3 is 16 residues long. The CDR3: CSVVLTSGTSTDTQYF.

V usage is TRBV12-3 or TRBV12-4 and J usage is TRBJ2-3; TCRdb proposes TRBD2, but this gene call is untestable without DNA. The CDR3 covers 14 residues. This CDR3 is CASTLRASTDTQYF.

V and J are TRBV7-6 and TRBJ1-1; TCRdb's D call of TRBD1 is untestable without DNA. The CDR3 loop spans 13 amino acids. CDR1 is SGHVS and CDR2 is FNYEAQ in the germline V gene. The CDR3 loop reads CASRFRGNTEAFF.

The genes are TRBV12-3 or TRBV12-4 and TRBJ2-2; no DNA is available, so the TRBD2 call from TCRdb remains unchecked. The CDR3 runs 17 residues. CDR3: CASSSRTSRGNTGELFF.

The CDR3: CSGTGRYPSTDTQYF. The V and J genes are TRBV20-1 and TRBJ2-3; TCRdb names TRBD1, which stays unverified in the absence of DNA. Germline lookup yields CDR1 DFQATT and CDR2 SNEGSKA (reference sequence). This CDR3 is 15 amino acids long.